Sequencing of this T cell receptor beta chain was carried out in a study of cytomegalovirus exposure and HLA in healthy donors. In regard to this clone: Its antigen remains unidentified.

Findings of the study overall: Across all donors, roughly uniform sequencing depth was an assumption of the presence/absence analyses.

PCR amplification relied on 60 Vbeta primers (plus 13 Jbeta primers). Repertoires were generated with immunoSEQ multiplex PCR, while TCRdb's copy carries only in-frame clones and drops some. The table lists roughly 190,000 clones, with 6.5% in the top ten. There are 14 residues in the CDR3. Per germline, CDR1 SGHRS and CDR2 YFSETQ. V lost 4 bases and J lost 8, with 18 bases in between. The receptor was derived from a man aged 30 to 45 in good health and CMV-seronegative. The V and J genes are TRBV5-1 and TRBJ1-2, with D possibly being TRBD1 (6 bases). The sample consisted of PBMCs. As DNA, the CDR3 is TGCGCCAGCAGCGTAGGAACAGGGTCAGTAGGCTACACCTTC. It codes for CASSVGTGSVGYTF.